A selection of T cell receptor beta chains follows, all from one sample in a study of technical replicates of blood from a few donors. Clones were sequenced by immunoSEQ multiplex PCR, and TCRdb holds only the in-frame ones, with some missing. Seen here are 75,000 to 95,000 clones, 85% to 95% observed once, and the top ten hold approximately 0.27%. What was sequenced was T cells isolated from PBMCs. Every receptor here comes from a human donor in good health. Each CDR3 is given with its conserved first and last residue. A D gene is named only where the DNA matches it firmly. The listing skips clone size in some rows; elsewhere it reads once, few, many or a size class.

j_call: TRBJ2-1; clone_size: -; v_call: TRBV27; d_call: -; cdr3_length: 11; cdr3_aa: CASSPGQEQFF; cdr3_nt: TGTGCCAGCAGCCCCGGACAGGAGCAGTTCTTC
j_call: TRBJ2-5; clone_size: -; v_call: TRBV7-9; d_call: -; cdr3_length: 16; cdr3_aa: CASSHFKRKQQETQYF; cdr3_nt: TGTGCCAGCAGCCATTTTAAGCGGAAGCAACAAGAGACCCAGTACTTC
j_call: TRBJ1-1; clone_size: -; v_call: TRBV27; d_call: -; cdr3_length: 13; cdr3_aa: CASRLQGNTEAFF; cdr3_nt: TGTGCCAGCAGGCTACAGGGGAACACTGAAGCTTTCTTT
j_call: TRBJ1-1; clone_size: -; v_call: TRBV14; d_call: -; cdr3_length: 15; cdr3_aa: CASTRPGLRDTEAFF; cdr3_nt: TGTGCCAGCACTCGACCGGGACTTAGGGACACTGAAGCTTTCTTT
j_call: TRBJ2-7; clone_size: -; v_call: TRBV11-2; d_call: TRBD2; cdr3_length: 16; cdr3_aa: CASSLFTGGSSYEQYF; cdr3_nt: TGTGCCAGCAGCTTATTTACGGGAGGCTCCTCCTACGAGCAGTACTTC
j_call: TRBJ2-7; clone_size: -; v_call: TRBV11-2; d_call: -; cdr3_length: 17; cdr3_aa: CASSLTRGWDTTYEQYF; cdr3_nt: TGTGCCAGCAGCCTCACTAGAGGGTGGGACACCACCTACGAGCAGTACTTC
j_call: TRBJ1-4; clone_size: few; v_call: TRBV6-5; d_call: -; cdr3_length: 15; cdr3_aa: CASSYTPWDNEKLFF; cdr3_nt: TGTGCCAGCAGTTACACACCCTGGGACAACGAAAAACTGTTTTTT
j_call: TRBJ2-1; clone_size: -; v_call: TRBV6-5; d_call: -; cdr3_length: 14; cdr3_aa: CASSYQGSHNEQFF; cdr3_nt: TGTGCCAGCAGTTACCAGGGGAGTCACAATGAGCAGTTCTTC
j_call: TRBJ2-2; clone_size: -; v_call: TRBV5-1; d_call: -; cdr3_length: 13; cdr3_aa: CASSLASPGELFF; cdr3_nt: TGCGCCAGCAGCTTAGCGTCCCCCGGGGAGCTGTTTTTT
j_call: TRBJ1-2; clone_size: once; v_call: TRBV29-1; d_call: -; cdr3_length: 11; cdr3_aa: CSPGDPSGYTF; cdr3_nt: TGCAGCCCCGGTGATCCCTCTGGCTACACCTTC
j_call: TRBJ2-7; clone_size: -; v_call: TRBV10-1; d_call: -; cdr3_length: 12; cdr3_aa: CASSPGAYEQYF; cdr3_nt: TGCGCCAGCAGCCCAGGGGCCTACGAGCAGTACTTC
j_call: TRBJ2-7; clone_size: -; v_call: TRBV18; d_call: TRBD1; cdr3_length: 13; cdr3_aa: CASSPLRDSLLYF; cdr3_nt: TGTGCCAGCTCACCCCTCCGGGACAGCCTCTTGTACTTC
j_call: TRBJ1-2; clone_size: -; v_call: TRBV6-1; d_call: TRBD1; cdr3_length: 14; cdr3_aa: CASSETGQNYGYTF; cdr3_nt: TGTGCCAGCAGTGAGACGGGACAGAACTATGGCTACACCTTC
j_call: TRBJ1-1; clone_size: -; v_call: TRBV5-4; d_call: -; cdr3_length: 14; cdr3_aa: CASSLVAGNTEAFF; cdr3_nt: TGTGCCAGCAGCTTGGTCGCGGGTAACACTGAAGCTTTCTTT
j_call: TRBJ1-1; clone_size: once; v_call: TRBV5-8; d_call: -; cdr3_length: 14; cdr3_aa: CASSRRQVNTEAFF; cdr3_nt: TGTGCCAGCTCGCGACGACAGGTTAACACTGAAGCTTTCTTT